This T cell receptor (beta chain) is drawn from a study of blood T cell repertoires in COVID-19. Across the whole study: T cells, B-cell-depleted T cells, or PBMCs provided the cDNA or gDNA that served as material.

Trimming removed 4 bases from V and 4 bases from J; junction bases left unmatched: 5. This CDR3 has 15 residues. The germline CDR1 and CDR2 sequences are SGHAT and FQNNGV. There are a few counts of this clone. Libraries were prepared by immunoSEQ multiplex PCR; TCRdb keeps only in-frame clonotypes and omits some of them. The table has under 350,000 clones, about 85% seen once. The sample consisted of peripheral blood. The rearrangement joins TRBV11-2 to TRBJ1-3, with 9 bases aligning to TRBD1. The receptor was derived from a human donor in a cohort sampled during active COVID-19. In DNA form, the CDR3 reads TGTGCCAGCAGCTCAAACAGGGGGCCCGGAAACACCATATATTTT. Encoded protein: CASSSNRGPGNTIYF.